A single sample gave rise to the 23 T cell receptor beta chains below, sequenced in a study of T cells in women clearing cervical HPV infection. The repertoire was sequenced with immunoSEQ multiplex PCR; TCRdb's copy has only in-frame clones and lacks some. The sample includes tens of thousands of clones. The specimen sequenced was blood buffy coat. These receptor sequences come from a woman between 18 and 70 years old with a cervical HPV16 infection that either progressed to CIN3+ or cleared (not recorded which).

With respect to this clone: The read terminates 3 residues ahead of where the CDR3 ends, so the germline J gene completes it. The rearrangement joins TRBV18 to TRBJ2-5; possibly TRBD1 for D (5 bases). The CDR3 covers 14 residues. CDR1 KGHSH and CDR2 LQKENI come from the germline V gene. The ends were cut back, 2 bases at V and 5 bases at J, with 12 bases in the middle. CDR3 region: CASSPEKGSETQYF. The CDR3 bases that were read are TGTGCCAGCTCACCAGAAAAGGGGTCGGAGACC.

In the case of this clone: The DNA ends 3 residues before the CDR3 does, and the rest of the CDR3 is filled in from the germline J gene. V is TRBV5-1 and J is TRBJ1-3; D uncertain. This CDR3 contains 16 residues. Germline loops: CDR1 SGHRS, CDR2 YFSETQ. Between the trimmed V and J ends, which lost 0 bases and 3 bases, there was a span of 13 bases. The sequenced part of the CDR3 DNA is TGCGCCAGCAGCTTGGGTCCGGTCGAGTATGGAAACACC. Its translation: CASSLGPVEYGNT. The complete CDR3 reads CASSLGPVEYGNTIYF.

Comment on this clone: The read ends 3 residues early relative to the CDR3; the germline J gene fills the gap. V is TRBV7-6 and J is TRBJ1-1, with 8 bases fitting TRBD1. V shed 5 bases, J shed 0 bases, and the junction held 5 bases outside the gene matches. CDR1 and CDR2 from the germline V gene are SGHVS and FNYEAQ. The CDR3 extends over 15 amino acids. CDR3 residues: CASSPQQGVNTEAFF. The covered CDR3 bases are TGTGCCAGCAGCCCTCAACAGGGGGTGAACACTGAA.

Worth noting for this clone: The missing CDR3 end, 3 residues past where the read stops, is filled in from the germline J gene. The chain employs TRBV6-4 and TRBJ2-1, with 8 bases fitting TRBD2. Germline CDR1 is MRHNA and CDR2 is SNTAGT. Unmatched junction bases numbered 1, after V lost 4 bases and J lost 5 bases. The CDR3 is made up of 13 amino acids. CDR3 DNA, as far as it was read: TGTGCCAGCAGTGCGGGGGGGCACAATGAG. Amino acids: CASSAGGHNE. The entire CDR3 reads CASSAGGHNEQFF.

The CDR3 sequence is CASSERQRYGYTF. The covered CDR3 bases are TGTGCCAGCAGCGAAAGGCAACGATATGGC. The chain carries TRBV14 and TRBJ1-2, with D hard to call. From the germline J gene comes the end of the CDR3, since the read stops 3 residues before it. V gave up 5 bases and J gave up 5 bases, with 12 bases separating them. Germline CDR1 is SGHDN and CDR2 is FVKESK. CDR3 length: 13 residues.

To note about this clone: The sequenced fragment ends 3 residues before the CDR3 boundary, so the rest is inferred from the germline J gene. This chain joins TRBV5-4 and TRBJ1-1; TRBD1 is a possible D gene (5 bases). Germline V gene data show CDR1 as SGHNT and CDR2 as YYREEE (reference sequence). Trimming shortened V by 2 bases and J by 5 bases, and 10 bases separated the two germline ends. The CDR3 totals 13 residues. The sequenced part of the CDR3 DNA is TGTGCCAGCAGCTTCTCCAGGGAGACTGAA. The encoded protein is CASSFSRETE. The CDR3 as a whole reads CASSFSRETEAFF.

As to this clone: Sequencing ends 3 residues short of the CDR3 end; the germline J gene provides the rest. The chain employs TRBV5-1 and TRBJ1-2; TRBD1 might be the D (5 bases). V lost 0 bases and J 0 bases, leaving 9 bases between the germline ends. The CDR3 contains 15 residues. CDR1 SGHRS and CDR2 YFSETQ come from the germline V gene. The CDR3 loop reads CASSLGQLSNYGYTF. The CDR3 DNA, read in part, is TGCGCCAGCAGCTTGGGACAGCTCTCTAACTATGGC.

The DNA read from the CDR3 is TGCAGCGGGGGGACAGGCCAAGAGACC. Its translation: CSGGTGQET. The full CDR3 sequence reads CSGGTGQETQYF. The chain combines TRBV29-1 with TRBJ2-5, with TRBD1 matching over 8 bases. The CDR3 is cut off 3 residues early in the read; its end comes from the germline J gene. In germline, CDR1 is SQVTM, CDR2 ANQGSEA. This CDR3 contains 12 residues. V gave up 7 bases and J gave up 1 base; unmatched junction bases: 2.

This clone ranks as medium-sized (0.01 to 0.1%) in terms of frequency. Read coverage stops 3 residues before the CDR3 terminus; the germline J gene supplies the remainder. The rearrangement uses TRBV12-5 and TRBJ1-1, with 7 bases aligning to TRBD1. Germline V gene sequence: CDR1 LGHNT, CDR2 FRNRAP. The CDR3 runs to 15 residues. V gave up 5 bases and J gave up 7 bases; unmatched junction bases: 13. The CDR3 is CASGKGQAGNFEAFF. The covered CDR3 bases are TGTGCTAGTGGTAAAGGACAGGCGGGAAATTTTGAA.

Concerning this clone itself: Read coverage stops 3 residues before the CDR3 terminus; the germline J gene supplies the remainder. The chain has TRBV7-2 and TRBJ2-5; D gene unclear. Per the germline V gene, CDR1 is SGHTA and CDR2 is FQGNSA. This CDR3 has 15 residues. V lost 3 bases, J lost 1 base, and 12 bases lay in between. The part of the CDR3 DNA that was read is TGTGCCAGCAGCTTCGATCCCGGTCCCCAAGAGACC. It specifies CASSFDPGPQET. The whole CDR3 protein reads CASSFDPGPQETQYF. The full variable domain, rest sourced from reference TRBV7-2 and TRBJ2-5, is GAGVSQSPSNKVTEKGKDVELRCDPISGHTALYWYRQSLGQGLEFLIYFQGNSAPDKSGLPSDRFSAERTGGSVSTLTIQRTQQEDSAVYLCASSFDPGPQETQYFGPGTRLLVL.

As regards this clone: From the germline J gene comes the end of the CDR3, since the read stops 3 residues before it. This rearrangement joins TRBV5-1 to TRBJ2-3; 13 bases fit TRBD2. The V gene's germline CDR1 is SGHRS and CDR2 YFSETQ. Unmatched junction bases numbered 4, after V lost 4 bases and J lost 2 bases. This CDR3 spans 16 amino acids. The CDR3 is CASSTGLAGPTDTQYF. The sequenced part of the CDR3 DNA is TGCGCCAGCAGCACGGGACTAGCGGGACCCACAGATACG. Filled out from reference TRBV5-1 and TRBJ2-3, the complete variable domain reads KAGVTQTPRYLIKTRGQQVTLSCSPISGHRSVSWYQQTPGQGLQFLFEYFSETQRNKGNFPGRFSGRQFSNSRSEMNVSTLELGDSALYLCASSTGLAGPTDTQYFGPGTRLTVL.

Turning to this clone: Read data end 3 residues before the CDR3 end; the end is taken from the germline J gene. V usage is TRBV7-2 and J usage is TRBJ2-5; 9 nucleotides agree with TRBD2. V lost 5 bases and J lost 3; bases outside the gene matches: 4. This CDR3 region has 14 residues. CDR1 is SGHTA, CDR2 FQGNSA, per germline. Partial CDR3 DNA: TGTGCCAGCAGCAGGCGGGGGGGGGAAGAGACC. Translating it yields CASSRRGGEET. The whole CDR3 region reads CASSRRGGEETQYF.

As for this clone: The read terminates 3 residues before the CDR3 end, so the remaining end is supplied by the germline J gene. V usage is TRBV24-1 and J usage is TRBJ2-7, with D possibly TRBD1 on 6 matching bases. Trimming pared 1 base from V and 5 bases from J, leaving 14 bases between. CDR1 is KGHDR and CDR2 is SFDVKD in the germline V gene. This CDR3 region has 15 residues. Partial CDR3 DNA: TGTGCCACCAGTGATTTTATCAGGGGTAACCACGAG. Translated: CATSDFIRGNHE. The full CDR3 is CATSDFIRGNHEQYF.

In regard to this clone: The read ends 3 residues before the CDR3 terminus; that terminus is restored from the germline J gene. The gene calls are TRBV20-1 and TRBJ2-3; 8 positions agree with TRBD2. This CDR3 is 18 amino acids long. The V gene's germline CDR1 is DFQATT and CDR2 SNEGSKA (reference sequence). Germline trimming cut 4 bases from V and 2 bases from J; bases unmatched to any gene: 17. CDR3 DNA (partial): TGCAGTGCTAAGCGGGGGTCGGGGGGACTTATATCCACAGATACG. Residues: CSAKRGSGGLISTDT. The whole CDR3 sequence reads CSAKRGSGGLISTDTQYF.

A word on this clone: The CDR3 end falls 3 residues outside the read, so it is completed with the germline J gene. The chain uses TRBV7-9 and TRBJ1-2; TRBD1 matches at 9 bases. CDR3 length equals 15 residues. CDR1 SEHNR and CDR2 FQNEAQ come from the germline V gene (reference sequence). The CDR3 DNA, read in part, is TGTGCCAGCAGCTACCGGGACAGGGCCTCCAATGAC. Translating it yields CASSYRDRASND. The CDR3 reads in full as CASSYRDRASNDYTF.

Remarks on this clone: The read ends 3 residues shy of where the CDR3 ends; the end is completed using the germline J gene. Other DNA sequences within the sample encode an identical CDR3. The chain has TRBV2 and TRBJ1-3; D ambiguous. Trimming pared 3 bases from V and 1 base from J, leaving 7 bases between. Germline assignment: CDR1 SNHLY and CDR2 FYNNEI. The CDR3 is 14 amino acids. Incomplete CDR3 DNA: TGTGCCAGCAGTGAGCCCAGGTCTGGAAACACC. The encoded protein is CASSEPRSGNT. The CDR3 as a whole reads CASSEPRSGNTIYF.

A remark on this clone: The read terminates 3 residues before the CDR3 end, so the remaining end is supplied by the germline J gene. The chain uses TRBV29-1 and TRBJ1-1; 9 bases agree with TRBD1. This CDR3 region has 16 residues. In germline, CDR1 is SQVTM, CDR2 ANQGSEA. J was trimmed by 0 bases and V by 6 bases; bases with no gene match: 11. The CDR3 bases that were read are TGCAGCGTCCCCGGACAGGGGCCTTACATGAACACTGAA. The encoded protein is CSVPGQGPYMNTE. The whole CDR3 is CSVPGQGPYMNTEAFF.

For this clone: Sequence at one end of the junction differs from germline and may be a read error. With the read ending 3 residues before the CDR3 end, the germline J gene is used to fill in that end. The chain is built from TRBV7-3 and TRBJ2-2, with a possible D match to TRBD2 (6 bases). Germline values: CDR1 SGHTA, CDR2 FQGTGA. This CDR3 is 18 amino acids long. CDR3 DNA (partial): TGTGCCGGCAGCCCCACTGGGCGCGGTGCGGGGCCCACCGGGGAG. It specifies CAGSPTGRGAGPTGE. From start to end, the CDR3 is CAGSPTGRGAGPTGELFF.

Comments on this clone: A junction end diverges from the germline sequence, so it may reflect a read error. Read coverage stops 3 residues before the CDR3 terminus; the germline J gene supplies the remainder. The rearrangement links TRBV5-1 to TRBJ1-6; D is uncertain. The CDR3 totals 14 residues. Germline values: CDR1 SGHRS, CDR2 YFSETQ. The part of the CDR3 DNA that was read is TGCGCCGGCAGCTTTGAGGTACAAGGTTCACCC. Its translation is CAGSFEVQGSP. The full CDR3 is CAGSFEVQGSPLHF.

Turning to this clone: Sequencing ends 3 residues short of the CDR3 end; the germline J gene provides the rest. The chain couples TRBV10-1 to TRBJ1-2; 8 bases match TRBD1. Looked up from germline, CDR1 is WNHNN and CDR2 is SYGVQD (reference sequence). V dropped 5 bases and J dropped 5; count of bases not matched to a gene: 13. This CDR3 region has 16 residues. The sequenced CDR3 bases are TGCGCCAGCAGTTTGGACAGGGTACCGATTCTATATGGC. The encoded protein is CASSLDRVPILYG. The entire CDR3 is CASSLDRVPILYGYTF.

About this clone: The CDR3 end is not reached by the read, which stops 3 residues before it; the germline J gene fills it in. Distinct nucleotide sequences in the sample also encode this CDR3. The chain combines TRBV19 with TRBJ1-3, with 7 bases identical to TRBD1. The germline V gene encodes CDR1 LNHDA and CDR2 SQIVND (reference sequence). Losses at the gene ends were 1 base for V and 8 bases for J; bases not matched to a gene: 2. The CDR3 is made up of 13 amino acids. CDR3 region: CASSIARGDTIYF. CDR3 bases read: TGTGCCAGTAGTATAGCCAGGGGGGACACC. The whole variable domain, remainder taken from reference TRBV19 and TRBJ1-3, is DGGITQSPKYLFRKEGQNVTLSCEQNLNHDAMYWYRQDPGQGLRLIYYSQIVNDFQKGDIAEGYSVSREKKESFPLTVTSAQKNPTAFYLCASSIARGDTIYFGEGSWLTVV.

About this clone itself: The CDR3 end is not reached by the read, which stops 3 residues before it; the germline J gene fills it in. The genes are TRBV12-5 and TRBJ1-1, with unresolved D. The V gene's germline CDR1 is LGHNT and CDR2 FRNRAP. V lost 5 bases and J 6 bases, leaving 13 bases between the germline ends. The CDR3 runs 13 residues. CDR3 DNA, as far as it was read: TGTGCTAGTGGTGCACATTTAGGGTCTGAA. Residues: CASGAHLGSE. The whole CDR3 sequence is CASGAHLGSEAFF.

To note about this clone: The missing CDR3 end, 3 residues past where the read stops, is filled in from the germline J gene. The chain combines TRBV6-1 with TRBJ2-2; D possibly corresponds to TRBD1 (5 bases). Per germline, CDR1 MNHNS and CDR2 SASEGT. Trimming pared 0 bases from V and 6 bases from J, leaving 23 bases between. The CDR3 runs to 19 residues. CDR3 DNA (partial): TGTGCCAGCAGTGAAGCCTTAAAAGGGCGGCAGGGAAGGGCCGGGGAG. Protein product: CASSEALKGRQGRAGE. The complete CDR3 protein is CASSEALKGRQGRAGELFF.